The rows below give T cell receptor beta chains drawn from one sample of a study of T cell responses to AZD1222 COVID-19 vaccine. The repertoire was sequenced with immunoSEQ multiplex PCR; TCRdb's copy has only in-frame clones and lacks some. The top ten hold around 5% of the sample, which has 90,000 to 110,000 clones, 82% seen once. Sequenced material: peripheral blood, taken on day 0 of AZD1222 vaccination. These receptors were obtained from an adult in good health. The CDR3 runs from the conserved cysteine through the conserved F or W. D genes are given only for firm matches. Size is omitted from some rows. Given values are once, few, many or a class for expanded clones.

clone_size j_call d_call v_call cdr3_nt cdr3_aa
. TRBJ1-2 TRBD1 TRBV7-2 TGTGCCAGCAGCACCACCGGGACAGGCCCTTTCTATGGCTACACCTTC CASSTTGTGPFYGYTF
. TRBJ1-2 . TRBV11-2 TGTGCCAGCAGCTTGGGGACCGCGAACTATGGCTACACCTTC CASSLGTANYGYTF
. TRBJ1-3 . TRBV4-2 TGTGCCAGCAGCCAAGATCCGGGGAACACCATATATTTT CASSQDPGNTIYF
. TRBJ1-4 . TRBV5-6 TGTGCCAGCAGCTCAACACGTCAGGGTCGGGTTGAAAAACTGTTTTTT CASSSTRQGRVEKLFF
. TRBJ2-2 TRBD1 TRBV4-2 TGTGCCAGCAGCCAGTTACCGGGACAGGGGAGCACCGGGGAGCTGTTTTTT CASSQLPGQGSTGELFF
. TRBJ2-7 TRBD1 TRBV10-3 TGTGCCATCAGTGATTCAAGACAGGGTTCCTACGAGCAGTACTTC CAISDSRQGSYEQYF
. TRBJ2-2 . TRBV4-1 TGCGCCAGCAGCCAAGTCGGGGAGCTGTTTTTT CASSQVGELFF
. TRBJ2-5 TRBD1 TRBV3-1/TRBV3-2 TGTGCCAGCAGCCAATACCCCCTTAAGGGGGCAATTCGAGAGACCCAGTACTTC CASSQYPLKGAIRETQYF
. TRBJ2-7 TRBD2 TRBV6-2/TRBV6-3 TGTGCCAGCAGTCTATACGCGGGGGATAAAGGGTACTTC CASSLYAGDKGYF
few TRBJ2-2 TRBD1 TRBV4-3 TGCGCCAGCAGCCAAGACCCGACAGGGTGGGCCGGGGAGCTGTTTTTT CASSQDPTGWAGELFF
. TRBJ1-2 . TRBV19 TGTGCCAGTAGTATCGGGACCGCCTGGGGATGGGGCGGCCATGGCTACACCTTC CASSIGTAWGWGGHGYTF
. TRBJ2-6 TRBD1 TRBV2 TGTGCCAGCAGACCACAGGGGCTGGGCTCTGGGGCCAACGTCCTGACTTTC CASRPQGLGSGANVLTF
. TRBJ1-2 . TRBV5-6 TGTGCCAGCAGCCGCACGGACTCCTATAGGGGCTACACCTTC CASSRTDSYRGYTF
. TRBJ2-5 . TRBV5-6 TGTGCCAGCAGCTCTGTTGGAGTCGGGGAGACCCAGTACTTC CASSSVGVGETQYF
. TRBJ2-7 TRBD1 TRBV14 TGTGCCAGCAGCCGGGACAGGTCCAGCTCCTACGAGCAGTACTTC CASSRDRSSSYEQYF
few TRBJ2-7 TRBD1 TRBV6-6 TGTGCCAGCAGTTACGCGGGGACAGGGTACGAGCAGTACTTC CASSYAGTGYEQYF
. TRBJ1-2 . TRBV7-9 TGTGCCAGCACCGAGTGGGCAGGGGATGGCTACACCTTC CASTEWAGDGYTF
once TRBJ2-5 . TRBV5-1 TGCGCCAGCAGCCTCGGAGCAGGGGAGACCCAGTACTTC CASSLGAGETQYF
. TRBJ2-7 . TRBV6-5 TGTGCCACATTAGGGTTCGCCTACGAGCAGTACTTC CATLGFAYEQYF
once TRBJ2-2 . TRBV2 TGTGCCAGCAGATACTCCGGGGAGCTGTTTTTT CASRYSGELFF
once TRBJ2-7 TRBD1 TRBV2 TGTGCCAGCAGTGAAGCGGGACAGGGTTCTTATGACTTC CASSEAGQGSYDF
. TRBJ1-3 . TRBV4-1 TGCGCCAGCAGCCAGGCCTCGCGTGGAAACACCATATATTTT CASSQASRGNTIYF